Reported below is one T cell receptor beta chain. What it binds is unknown. Its ends do not fully match the called genes, so a read error is possible. This record comes from a study of post-analysis software for immune sequencing data. Included in the TCR beta cDNA libraries were unique molecular identifiers. One entry per CDR3 protein, called by TCRdb with MiXCR from the PCR reads. Among roughly 400,000 distinct CDR3 sequences listed, about 40% were seen once. CDR1 is SEHNR and CDR2 is FQNEAQ in the germline V gene (reference sequence). This CDR3 comprises 15 residues. Whole-study findings and limits: There were roughly 5 TRBV segments more frequent in patients than controls, and TRBV5-6, TRBV5-1 and TRBV20-1 were among them.

Source material: blood. This TCR derives from a girl aged 2 to 9 with multiple sclerosis. The rearrangement joins TRBV7-9 to TRBJ1-3; D unresolved. CDR3 amino acids: CASSPGLFSGNTTYF. The CDR3 region has the DNA TGTGCCAGCAGCCCCGGACTCTTCTCTGGAAACACCACATATTTT.